These 2 T cell receptor beta chains were sequenced from one sample in a study of blood T cells in healthy people across ages. It was with a sample-barcoded 5' primer and a J-beta primer mix that a second PCR of roughly 7 to 12 cycles was run. TCRdb re-called the 5' RACE reads with MiXCR, one entry per CDR3 protein. The sample consists of around 1.5 million distinct CDR3 sequences, roughly 40% of them appearing once. Sequencing used blood. All receptors derive from a woman between 18 and 29 years old in good health.

V is TRBV9 and J is TRBJ1-1; weak D call: TRBD1 (6 bases). CDR1 SGDLS and CDR2 YYNGEE come from the germline V gene. This CDR3 has 18 residues. V lost 4 bases, J lost 0 bases, and 22 bases lay in between. In nucleotides, the CDR3 is TGTGCCAGCAGCCCCTACGGGGTGGACAGCCCCATGAACACTGAAGCTTTCTTT. As protein: CASSPYGVDSPMNTEAFF.

The chain is built from TRBV27 and TRBJ1-1; D uncertain. The germline V and J ends were trimmed by 4 bases and 1 base, with 13 bases remaining between them. Germline loops: CDR1 MNHEY, CDR2 SMNVEV (reference sequence). The CDR3 has 15 amino acids. The CDR3 coding sequence is TGTGCCAGCAGTTCCCCTCGGGCCCCGAACACTGAAGCTTTCTTT. Translated: CASSSPRAPNTEAFF.